One sample yielded the 26 T cell receptor beta chains listed below, sequenced in a study of blood T cell repertoires in COVID-19. Method: immunoSEQ multiplex PCR; TCRdb's copy keeps in-frame clones and lacks some. The sample shows approximately 250,000 clones, approximately 86% of them seen only once. Sequencing input: peripheral blood. Receptors were obtained from a woman aged 55-70 years with COVID-19, enrolled during active disease.

The chain joins TRBV6-5 to TRBJ1-2; 8 bases agree with TRBD1. The CDR3 covers 13 residues. The trim removed 5 bases at V and 5 bases at J, leaving 4 bases unmatched. In germline, CDR1 is MNHEY, CDR2 SVGAGI. The CDR3 DNA is TGTGCCAGCAGTCGCACAGGGGGTTATGGCTACACCTTC. Translating it yields CASSRTGGYGYTF.

CDR3 sequence reads: CASSFKRASGSGGQETQYF. In DNA, the CDR3 is TGTGCCAGCTCATTTAAGAGGGCTAGCGGGAGTGGAGGACAAGAGACCCAGTACTTC. The chain is built from TRBV18 and TRBJ2-5, with 10 positions matching TRBD2. The germline CDR1 and CDR2 sequences are KGHSH and LQKENI. Trimming took 5 bases from V and 2 from J; bases not matched to a gene: 17. The length of the CDR3 is 19 residues.

The CDR3 loop is CASSHQTASGANVLTF. CDR3 coding DNA: TGTGCCAGCAGCCACCAGACAGCCTCTGGGGCCAACGTCCTGACTTTC. This rearrangement joins TRBV7-2 to TRBJ2-6; perhaps TRBD1 as D (5 bases). CDR3 length equals 16 residues. The germline V gene has CDR1 SGHTA and CDR2 FQGNSA. Trimming pared 5 bases from V and 0 bases from J, leaving 11 bases between.

The CDR3 bases are TGCAGCGTTGTCGAGGGTATCAACGAGCAGTACTTC. It yields the protein CSVVEGINEQYF. The J gene is TRBJ2-7, the V gene TRBV29-1, with D possibly matching TRBD2 (5 bases). The length of the CDR3 is 12 residues. V shed 4 bases and J shed 5 bases, with 12 bases lying between them. Germline values: CDR1 SQVTM, CDR2 ANQGSEA.

The CDR3 coding sequence is TGTGCCTGGATGAGGGAGGGCAATTCACCCCTCCACTTT. This translates into CAWMREGNSPLHF. The rearrangement uses TRBV30 and TRBJ1-6; D call uncertain. Germline values: CDR1 GTSNPN, CDR2 SVGIG (reference sequence). Trimming took off 4 bases at V and 7 bases at J, with 11 bases between the two ends. The CDR3 has 13 residues.

The V gene is TRBV28, the J gene TRBJ2-7; D remains unclear. The CDR3 consists of 11 residues. Trimming took off 1 base at V and 6 bases at J, with 4 bases between the two ends. The germline V gene encodes CDR1 MDHEN and CDR2 SYDVKM. CDR3 coding DNA: TGTGCCAGCAGTTTATTCTTCGAGCAGTACTTC. It is translated as CASSLFFEQYF.

The chain has TRBV28 and TRBJ2-2; D is uncertain. This CDR3 is 14 amino acids long. V shed 5 bases and J shed 6 bases, with 13 bases lying between them. Germline-derived CDR1 and CDR2 are MDHEN and SYDVKM. CDR3 bases: TGTGCCAGCAGTCCCCCGGGTGTGGCCGGGGAGCTGTTTTTT. This gives the protein CASSPPGVAGELFF.

The gene calls are TRBV5-1 and TRBJ2-7; TRBD1 matches at 7 bases. Losses at the gene ends were 4 bases for V and 1 base for J; bases not matched to a gene: 8. The CDR3 has 15 residues. CDR1 is SGHRS and CDR2 is YFSETQ in the germline V gene. The CDR3 region has the DNA TGCGCCAGCAGCCCACGGACAGGACATTCCTACGAGCAGTACTTC. Translated, it gives CASSPRTGHSYEQYF.

The chain's CDR3 is CASSEFLRQTRYNEQFF. The CDR3 nucleotides read TGTGCCAGCAGTGAATTTCTAAGACAGACCCGCTACAATGAGCAGTTCTTC. The rearrangement links TRBV6-1 to TRBJ2-1, with a possible D match to TRBD1 (5 bases). With 2 bases removed from V and 3 bases from J, the gap between germline ends came to 17 bases. The CDR3 is 17 amino acids. Germline V gives CDR1 MNHNS, CDR2 SASEGT.

In nucleotides, the CDR3 is TGTGCCAGCAGTTGGGCCAGGGGCTCACGGTCACCCCTCCACTTT. Translation: CASSWARGSRSPLHF. The V call is TRBV28, the J call TRBJ1-6; tentative D call: TRBD1 (6 bases). V lost 4 bases to trimming and J lost 10 bases, with 17 bases between them. The CDR3 totals 15 residues. Germline CDR1 MDHEN, CDR2 SYDVKM.

The rearrangement uses TRBV7-3 and TRBJ1-1; 10 bases align to TRBD1. Trimming cost V 1 base and J 10 bases; bases outside gene matches: 3. CDR3 length: 13 residues. From germline, CDR1 is SGHTA and CDR2 FQGTGA. CDR3 region: CASSLSGQGVAFF. The CDR3 DNA sequence: TGTGCCAGCAGCTTAAGTGGACAGGGGGTAGCTTTCTTT.

The chain carries TRBV7-2 and TRBJ1-1; TRBD1 is a possible D gene (5 bases). Germline CDR1 and CDR2: SGHTA and FQGNSA. V was cut by 5 bases and J by 5 bases, with 18 bases left in between. The CDR3 runs to 15 residues. CDR3 sequence reads: CASSPPPAGRTEAFF. Written as DNA, the CDR3 is TGTGCCAGCAGCCCGCCCCCCGCAGGGAGGACTGAAGCTTTCTTT.

The chain joins TRBV6-4 to TRBJ2-1, with 12 bases matching TRBD2. Germline loops: CDR1 MRHNA, CDR2 SNTAGT. The CDR3 runs 15 residues. V lost 2 bases to trimming and J lost 7 bases; unmatched junction nucleotides: 3. CDR3 loop: CASSDATSGRNEQFF. The CDR3 bases are TGTGCCAGCAGTGACGCGACTAGCGGGAGAAATGAGCAGTTCTTC.

J is TRBJ1-1 and V is TRBV6-1, with TRBD1 identical over 9 bases. Germline assignment: CDR1 MNHNS and CDR2 SASEGT. V shed 5 bases and J 1 base; nucleotides not matched to a gene: 2. CDR3 length: 14 residues. The chain's CDR3 is CASSQTGGNTEAFF. The CDR3 DNA reads as TGTGCCAGCAGTCAGACAGGGGGGAACACTGAAGCTTTCTTT.

The V call is TRBV19, the J call TRBJ2-2; 9 positions agree with TRBD1. Germline values: CDR1 LNHDA, CDR2 SQIVND (reference sequence). The length of the CDR3 is 15 residues. V lost 7 bases to trimming and J lost 1 base; unmatched junction nucleotides: 4. DNA for the CDR3: TGTGCCAGTAAGGGGGACAGGGTGAACACCGGGGAGCTGTTTTTT. It encodes CASKGDRVNTGELFF.

This clone was seen only a few times. This rearrangement joins TRBV28 to TRBJ1-2; 7 bases agree with TRBD1. V lost 6 bases to trimming and J lost 2 bases; unmatched junction nucleotides: 9. The CDR3 loop spans 15 amino acids. Germline loops: CDR1 MDHEN, CDR2 SYDVKM. CDR3 DNA sequence: TGTGCCAGCAGCCAAACCCAGGGGGGAAACTATGGCTACACCTTC. Protein sequence: CASSQTQGGNYGYTF.

V gene TRBV6-5 combines with J gene TRBJ1-2, with D possibly TRBD1 on 6 matching bases. The V gene lost 6 bases and the J gene lost 4 bases, with 12 bases spanning the gap. This CDR3 is built from 13 residues. Germline assignment: CDR1 MNHEY and CDR2 SVGAGI. The CDR3, as DNA: TGTGCCAGCAGGTCGACAGGAGTCTATGGCTACACCTTC. Residues: CASRSTGVYGYTF.

The CDR3 coding sequence is TGTGCCAGCAGCTTTAGCGGGAACTCCTACGAGCAGTACTTC. Protein product: CASSFSGNSYEQYF. The chain is built from TRBV7-2 and TRBJ2-7, with 8 bases aligning to TRBD2. This CDR3 contains 14 residues. The germline V gene has CDR1 SGHTA and CDR2 FQGNSA. The ends lost 3 bases at V and 0 bases at J; junction bases unmatched: 1. The full variable domain, its missing parts supplied by reference TRBV7-2 and TRBJ2-7, is GAGVSQSPSNKVTEKGKDVELRCDPISGHTALYWYRQSLGQGLEFLIYFQGNSAPDKSGLPSDRFSAERTGGSVSTLTIQRTQQEDSAVYLCASSFSGNSYEQYFGPGTRLTVT.

V usage is TRBV18 and J usage is TRBJ1-1; possible D gene TRBD1, 6 bases. Trimming shortened V by 2 bases and J by 8 bases, and 18 bases separated the two germline ends. The CDR3 runs to 15 residues. Per germline, CDR1 KGHSH and CDR2 LQKENI. DNA of the CDR3: TGTGCCAGCTCACCAGGGTTAAGCTCAGGGGCGGAAGCTTTCTTT. Translating gives CASSPGLSSGAEAFF.

The chain couples TRBV7-9 to TRBJ1-5, with no clear D. CDR3 length: 14 residues. Trimming removed 2 bases from V and 3 bases from J, with 8 bases in between. Germline V CDR1 and CDR2: SEHNR, FQNEAQ (reference sequence). This CDR3 reads CASSLLADNQPQHF. CDR3 nucleotide sequence: TGTGCCAGCAGCTTACTGGCCGACAATCAGCCCCAGCATTTT.

The V call is TRBV9, the J call TRBJ2-1; TRBD2 is a possible D gene (6 bases). Germline loops: CDR1 SGDLS, CDR2 YYNGEE. Trimming shortened V by 2 bases and J by 1 base, and 7 bases separated the two germline ends. This CDR3 region has 14 residues. The CDR3, as DNA: TGTGCCAGCAGCGTTAGCGGTTCCTACAATGAGCAGTTCTTC. Encoded protein: CASSVSGSYNEQFF.

V and J are TRBV27 and TRBJ1-1, with TRBD1 matching 8 bases. The CDR3 is 14 residues long. The germline V gene has CDR1 MNHEY and CDR2 SMNVEV (reference sequence). The V gene end was trimmed by 5 bases and the J gene end by 6 bases; junction bases not matched to a gene: 8. CDR3 loop: CASSPYRGTAEAFF. As DNA, the CDR3 is TGTGCCAGCAGTCCCTACAGGGGGACGGCTGAAGCTTTCTTT.

J is TRBJ1-5 and V is TRBV27, with no clear D. Looked up from germline, CDR1 is MNHEY and CDR2 is SMNVEV (reference sequence). The CDR3 is 16 amino acids. Trimming left V 2 bases short and J 0 bases short, with 11 bases between. This CDR3 reads CASSLSPYSSNQPQHF. CDR3 nucleotide sequence: TGTGCCAGCAGTTTAAGCCCGTACAGTAGCAATCAGCCCCAGCATTTT.

For the CDR3, the DNA is TGTGCCAGCAGCCAAGGACGGGACACTGAAGCTTTCTTT. It translates to CASSQGRDTEAFF. The rearrangement links TRBV3-1 (or the pseudogene TRBV3-2) to TRBJ1-1; the D is unclear. The germline gives CDR1 LGHDT, CDR2 YNNKEL (reference sequence). The V and J ends lost 1 base and 3 bases respectively, with 6 bases between them. CDR3 size: 13 residues.

The chain carries TRBV18 and TRBJ2-7; 7 positions match TRBD2. The V and J ends lost 2 bases and 2 bases, in that order; junction bases with no gene match: 6. Germline CDR1 KGHSH, CDR2 LQKENI. CDR3 length equals 15 residues. CDR3 region: CASSPGGRETYEQYF. CDR3 DNA sequence: TGTGCCAGCTCACCAGGTGGGAGGGAGACCTACGAGCAGTACTTC.

Here the CDR3 DNA reads TGCAGTGCCAGTCCCGGGACACGGATGCGAAACAATGAGCAGTTCTTC. Protein product: CSASPGTRMRNNEQFF. The V and J genes are TRBV20-1 and TRBJ2-1, with D perhaps matching TRBD1 (6 bases). The germline V and J ends were trimmed by 6 bases and 5 bases, with 23 bases remaining between them. The CDR3 runs 16 residues. Germline CDR1 DFQATT, CDR2 SNEGSKA (reference sequence).